This TCR beta chain stems from a study of molecular identifiers for immune sequencing clone quantification. MiXCR, run by TCRdb on the PCR reads, gives a single entry per CDR3 protein. The sample has 85,000 to 100,000 distinct CDR3 sequences, around 23% seen once. The V and J ends lost 4 bases and 4 bases respectively, with 8 bases between them. The germline gives CDR1 MNHEY, CDR2 SVGEGT. The CDR3 is 12 amino acids. The source of this sequence is a human donor in good health. Some libraries in this study had Jurkat cell RNA spiked in. Input material: naive CD8+ T cells from blood, with Jurkat cell RNA spiked in. This sample's subset: FACS-sorted CD8+CD4-CCR7+CD45RA+ naive T cells. The chain joins TRBV6-2 or TRBV6-3 to TRBJ2-7; D possibly uses TRBD1 or TRBD2 (5 bases each). The CDR3 loop reads CASSWDPYEQYF. The CDR3 region has the DNA TGTGCCAGCAGTTGGGACCCATACGAGCAGTACTTC.